This TCR gamma chain was profiled in a study of gamma-delta chains in newborns, infants, children. About the study: Microbial exposure reportedly drives polyclonal innate γδ T cell expansion after birth.

This clone occurred a few times. The protein recorded in TCRdb matches a much larger clone and deviates from this DNA's translation at residue 8, suggesting a read error; the protein here is obtained by translating the DNA. TCRdb re-identified clones in the reads via CATT. The table has about 770 gamma-chain clones, about 1.9% seen once. Germline-derived CDR1 and CDR2 are GITISATS and ISYDGTV (reference sequence). The CDR3 has 12 residues. V shed 0 bases, J shed 10 bases, and the junction held 6 bases outside the gene matches. The chain employs TRGV9 and TRGJ1 or TRGJ2. The origin of this receptor is a child who was a newborn, infant or young child, either healthy, febrile or measles-vaccinated (not recorded which). The sequenced sample was blood. This chain's CDR3 is CALWEVSSKKLF. CDR3 coding DNA: TGTGCCTTGTGGGAGGTGTCCTCAAAGAAACTCTTT.